Here is one TCR beta chain with its context. Sequencing used immunoSEQ multiplex PCR; TCRdb keeps in-frame clones, though not all of them. The table shows over 150,000 clones, with approximately 83% occurring only once. Germline values: CDR1 MNHNY, CDR2 SVGAGI (reference sequence). CDR3 length equals 16 residues. The V end was cut by 0 bases, the J end by 0 bases, with 11 bases between. This sample stems from a study of blood T cell repertoires in COVID-19. This chain uses TRBV6-6 with TRBJ1-2; maybe TRBD1 (6 bases). This receptor was taken from a woman aged 55-75 years with acute or convalescent COVID-19. The sequenced sample consisted of peripheral blood. The CDR3 nucleotides read TGTGCCAGCAGTTACTCCCCCGGGACATCTAACTATGGCTACACCTTC. Its protein is CASSYSPGTSNYGYTF.